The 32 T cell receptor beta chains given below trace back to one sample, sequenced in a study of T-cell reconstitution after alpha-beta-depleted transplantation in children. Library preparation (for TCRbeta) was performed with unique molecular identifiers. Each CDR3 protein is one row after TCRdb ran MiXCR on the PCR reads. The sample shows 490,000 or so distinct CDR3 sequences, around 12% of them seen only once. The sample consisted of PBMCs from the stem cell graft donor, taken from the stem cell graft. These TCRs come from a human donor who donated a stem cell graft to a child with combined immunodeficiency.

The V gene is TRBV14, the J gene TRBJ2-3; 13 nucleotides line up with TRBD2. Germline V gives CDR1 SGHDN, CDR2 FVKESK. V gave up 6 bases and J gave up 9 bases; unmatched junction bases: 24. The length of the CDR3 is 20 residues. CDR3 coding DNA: TGTGCCAGCAGTTCGCGCCCGACTAGCGGGGGGCCGGGGAGACAGTGGACGCAGTATTTT. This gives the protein CASSSRPTSGGPGRQWTQYF.

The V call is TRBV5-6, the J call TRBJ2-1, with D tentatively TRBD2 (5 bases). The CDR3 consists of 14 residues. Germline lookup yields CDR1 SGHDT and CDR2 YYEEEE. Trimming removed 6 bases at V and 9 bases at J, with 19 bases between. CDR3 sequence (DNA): TGTGCCAGCACGTGGGCGACGAGTGGGAGTGAGCAGTTCTTC. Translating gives CASTWATSGSEQFF.

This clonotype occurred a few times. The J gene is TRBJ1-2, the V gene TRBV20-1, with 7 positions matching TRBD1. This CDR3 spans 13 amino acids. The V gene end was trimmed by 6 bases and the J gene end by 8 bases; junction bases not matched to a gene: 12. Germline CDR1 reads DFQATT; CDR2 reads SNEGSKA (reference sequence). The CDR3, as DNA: TGCAGTGCCAAGCGAAACAGGGGTTACGGCTACACCTTC. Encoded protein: CSAKRNRGYGYTF.

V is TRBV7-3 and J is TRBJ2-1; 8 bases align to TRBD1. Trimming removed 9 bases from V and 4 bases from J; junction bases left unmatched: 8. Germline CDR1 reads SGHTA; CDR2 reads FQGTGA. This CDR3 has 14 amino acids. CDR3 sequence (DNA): TGTGCCAGTAATCAGGGGGCGTATTACAATGAGCAGTTCTTC. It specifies CASNQGAYYNEQFF. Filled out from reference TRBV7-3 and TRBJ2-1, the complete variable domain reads GAGVSQTPSNKVTEKGKYVELRCDPISGHTALYWYRQSLGQGPEFLIYFQGTGAADDSGLPNDRFFAVRPEGSVSTLKIQRTERGDSAVYLCASNQGAYYNEQFFGPGTRLTVL.

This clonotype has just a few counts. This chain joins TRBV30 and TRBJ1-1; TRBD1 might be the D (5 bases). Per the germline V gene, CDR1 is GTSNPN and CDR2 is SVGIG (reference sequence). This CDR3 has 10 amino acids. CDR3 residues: CQSGDTEAFF. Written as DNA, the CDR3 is TGTCAATCGGGGGACACTGAAGCTTTCTTT.

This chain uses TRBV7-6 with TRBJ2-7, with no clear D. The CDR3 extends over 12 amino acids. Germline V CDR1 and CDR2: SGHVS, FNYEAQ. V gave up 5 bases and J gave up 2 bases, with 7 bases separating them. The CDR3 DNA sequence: TGTGCCAGCAGCGGTTCGACCTACGAGCAGTACTTC. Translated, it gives CASSGSTYEQYF. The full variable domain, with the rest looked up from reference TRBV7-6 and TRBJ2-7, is GAGVSQSPRYKVTKRGQDVALRCDPISGHVSLYWYRQALGQGPEFLTYFNYEAQQDKSGLPNDRFSAERPEGSISTLTIQRTEQRDSAMYRCASSGSTYEQYFGPGTRLTVT.

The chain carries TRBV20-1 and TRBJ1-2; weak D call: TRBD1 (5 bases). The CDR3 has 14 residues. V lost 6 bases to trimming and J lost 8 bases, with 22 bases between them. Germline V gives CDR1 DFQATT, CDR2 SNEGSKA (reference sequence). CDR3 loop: CSALKARAGFGYTF. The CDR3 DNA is TGCAGTGCCCTAAAAGCACGGGCAGGGTTCGGCTACACCTTC.

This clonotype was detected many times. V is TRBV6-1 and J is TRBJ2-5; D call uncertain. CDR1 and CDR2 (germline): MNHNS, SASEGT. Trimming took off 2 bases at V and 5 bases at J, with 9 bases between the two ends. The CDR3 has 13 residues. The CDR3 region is CASSESLVETQYF. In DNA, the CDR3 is TGTGCCAGCAGTGAATCGTTAGTGGAGACCCAGTACTTC.

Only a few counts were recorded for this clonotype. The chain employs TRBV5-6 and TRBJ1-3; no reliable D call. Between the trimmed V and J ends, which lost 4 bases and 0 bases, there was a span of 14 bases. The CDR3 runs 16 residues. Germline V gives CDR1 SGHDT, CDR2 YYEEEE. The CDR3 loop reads CASSDRPLISGNTIYF. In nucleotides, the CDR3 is TGTGCCAGCAGCGACCGGCCGCTTATCTCTGGAAACACCATATATTTT.

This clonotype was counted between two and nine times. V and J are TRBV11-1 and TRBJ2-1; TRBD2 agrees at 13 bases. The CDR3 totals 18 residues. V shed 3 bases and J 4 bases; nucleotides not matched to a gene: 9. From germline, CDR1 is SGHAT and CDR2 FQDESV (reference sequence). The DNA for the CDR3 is TGTGCCAGCAGCTTTCCGACTAGCGGGGGGCCATTATACAATGAGCAGTTCTTC. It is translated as CASSFPTSGGPLYNEQFF.

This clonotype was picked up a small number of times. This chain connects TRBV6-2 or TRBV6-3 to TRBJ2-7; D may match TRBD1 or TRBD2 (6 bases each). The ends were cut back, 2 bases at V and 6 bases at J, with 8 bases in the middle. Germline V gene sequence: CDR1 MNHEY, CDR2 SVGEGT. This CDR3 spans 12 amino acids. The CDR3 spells CASSYRGREQYF. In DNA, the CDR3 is TGTGCCAGCAGTTACCGGGGGCGCGAGCAGTACTTC.

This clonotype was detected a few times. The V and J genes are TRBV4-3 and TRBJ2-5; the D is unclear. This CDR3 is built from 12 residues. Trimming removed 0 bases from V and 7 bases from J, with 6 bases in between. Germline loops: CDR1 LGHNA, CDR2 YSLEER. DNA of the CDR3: TGCGCCAGCAGCCAAGATAGGTCGACCCAGTACTTC. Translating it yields CASSQDRSTQYF.

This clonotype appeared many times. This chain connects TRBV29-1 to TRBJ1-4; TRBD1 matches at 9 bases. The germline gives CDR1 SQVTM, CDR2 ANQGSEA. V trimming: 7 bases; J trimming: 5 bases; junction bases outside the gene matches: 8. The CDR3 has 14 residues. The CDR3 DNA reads TGCAGCGCTCGACAGGGGGGGGTCAATGAAAAACTGTTTTTT. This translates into CSARQGGVNEKLFF.

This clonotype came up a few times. The CDR3 protein is CASSLAGLPNTGELFF. The CDR3 nucleotides are TGTGCCAGCAGCTTAGCTGGACTACCGAACACCGGGGAGCTGTTTTTT. The V gene is TRBV7-2, the J gene TRBJ2-2; D is possibly TRBD2 (6 bases). V dropped 0 bases and J dropped 0 bases, with 8 bases sitting between them. CDR1 SGHTA and CDR2 FQGNSA come from the germline V gene. The CDR3 spans 16 residues.

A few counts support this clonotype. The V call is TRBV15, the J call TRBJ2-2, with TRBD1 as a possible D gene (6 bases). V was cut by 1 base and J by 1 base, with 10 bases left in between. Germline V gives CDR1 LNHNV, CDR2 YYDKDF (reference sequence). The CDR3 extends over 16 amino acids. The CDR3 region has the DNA TGTGCCACCAGCAGAGTCAGACAGGTGAACACCGGGGAGCTGTTTTTT. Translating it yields CATSRVRQVNTGELFF. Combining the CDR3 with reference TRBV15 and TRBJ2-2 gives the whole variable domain DAMVIQNPRYQVTQFGKPVTLSCSQTLNHNVMYWYQQKSSQAPKLLFHYYDKDFNNEADTPDNFQSRRPNTSFCFLDIRSPGLGDTAMYLCATSRVRQVNTGELFFGEGSRLTVL.

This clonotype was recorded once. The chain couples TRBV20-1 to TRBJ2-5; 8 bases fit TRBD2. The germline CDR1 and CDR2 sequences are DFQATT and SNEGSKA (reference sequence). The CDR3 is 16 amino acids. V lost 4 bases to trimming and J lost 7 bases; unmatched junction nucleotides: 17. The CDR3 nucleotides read TGCAGTGCTAACCGGGGGGGCCGTTCGGGGAGGGGGACCCAGTACTTC. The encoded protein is CSANRGGRSGRGTQYF.

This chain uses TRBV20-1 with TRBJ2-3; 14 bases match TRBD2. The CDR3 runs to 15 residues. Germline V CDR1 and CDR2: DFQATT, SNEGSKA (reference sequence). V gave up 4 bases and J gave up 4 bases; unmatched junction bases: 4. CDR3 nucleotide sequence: TGCAGTGCTACGACTAGCGGGAGGGTCGCAGATACGCAGTATTTT. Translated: CSATTSGRVADTQYF.

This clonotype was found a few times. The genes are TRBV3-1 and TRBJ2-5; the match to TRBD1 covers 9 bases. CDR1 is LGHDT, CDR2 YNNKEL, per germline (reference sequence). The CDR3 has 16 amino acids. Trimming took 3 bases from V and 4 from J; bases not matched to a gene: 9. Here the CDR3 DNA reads TGTGCCAGCAGCCAGCACAGGGGGCAGGGAGGAGAGACCCAGTACTTC. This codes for CASSQHRGQGGETQYF.

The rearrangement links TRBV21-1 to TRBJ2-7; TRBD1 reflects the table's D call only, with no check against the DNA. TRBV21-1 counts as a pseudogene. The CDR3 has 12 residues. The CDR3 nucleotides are TGTGCCAGCAGGGGACACATCTACGAGCAGTACTTC. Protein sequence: CASRGHIYEQYF.

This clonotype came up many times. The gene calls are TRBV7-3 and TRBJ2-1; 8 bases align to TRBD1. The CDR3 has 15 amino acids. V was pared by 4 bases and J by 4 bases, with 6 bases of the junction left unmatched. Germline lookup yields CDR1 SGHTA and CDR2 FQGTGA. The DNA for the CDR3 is TGTGCCAGCAGCTCAGACAGGGGCCCTTACAATGAGCAGTTCTTC. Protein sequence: CASSSDRGPYNEQFF.

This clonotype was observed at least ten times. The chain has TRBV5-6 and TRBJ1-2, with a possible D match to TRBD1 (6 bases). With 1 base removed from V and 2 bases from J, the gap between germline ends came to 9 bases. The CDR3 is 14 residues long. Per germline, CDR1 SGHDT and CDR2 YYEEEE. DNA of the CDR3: TGTGCCAGCAGCTTGCCCCAGGGGAACTATGGCTACACCTTC. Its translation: CASSLPQGNYGYTF.

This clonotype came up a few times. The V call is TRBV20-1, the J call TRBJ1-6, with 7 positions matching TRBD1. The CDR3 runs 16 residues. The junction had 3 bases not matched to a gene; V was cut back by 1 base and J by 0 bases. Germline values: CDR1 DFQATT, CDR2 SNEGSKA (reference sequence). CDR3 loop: CSARGDSSSYNSPLHF. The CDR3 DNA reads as TGCAGTGCTAGAGGGGACAGCAGCTCCTATAATTCACCCCTCCACTTT.

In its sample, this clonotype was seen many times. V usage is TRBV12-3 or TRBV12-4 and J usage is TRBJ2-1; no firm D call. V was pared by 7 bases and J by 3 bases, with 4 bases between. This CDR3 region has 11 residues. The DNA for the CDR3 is TGTGCCAGCACTGGCTACAATGAGCAGTTCTTC. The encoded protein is CASTGYNEQFF.

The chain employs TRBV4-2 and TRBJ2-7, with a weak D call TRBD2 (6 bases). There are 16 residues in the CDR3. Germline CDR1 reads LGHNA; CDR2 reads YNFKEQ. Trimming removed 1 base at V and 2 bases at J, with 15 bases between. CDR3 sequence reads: CASSQVGWDSAYEQYF. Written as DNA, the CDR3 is TGTGCCAGCAGCCAAGTCGGGTGGGACTCAGCCTACGAGCAGTACTTC.

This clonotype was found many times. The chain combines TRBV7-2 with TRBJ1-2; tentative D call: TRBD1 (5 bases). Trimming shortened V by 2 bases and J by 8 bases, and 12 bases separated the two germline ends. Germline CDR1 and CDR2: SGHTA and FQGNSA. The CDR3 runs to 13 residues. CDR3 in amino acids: CASSLSGVWGYTF. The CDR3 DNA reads TGTGCCAGCAGCTTATCGGGGGTGTGGGGCTACACCTTC.

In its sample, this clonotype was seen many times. The chain's CDR3 is CAAGGSVYNEQFF. The DNA of the CDR3 is TGTGCCGCCGGAGGGAGTGTCTACAATGAGCAGTTCTTC. This chain connects TRBV25-1 to TRBJ2-1, with a possible D match to TRBD2 (6 bases). Trimming took off 11 bases at V and 3 bases at J, with 14 bases between the two ends. Germline CDR1 is MGHDK and CDR2 is SYGVNS. The CDR3 has 13 residues.

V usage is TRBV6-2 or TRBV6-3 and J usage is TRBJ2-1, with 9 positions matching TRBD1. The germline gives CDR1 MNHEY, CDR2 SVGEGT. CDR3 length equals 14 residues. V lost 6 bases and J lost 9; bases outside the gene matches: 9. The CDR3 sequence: CASRPGQGRGEQFF. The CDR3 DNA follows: TGTGCCAGCAGGCCGGGACAGGGTCGGGGTGAGCAGTTCTTC.

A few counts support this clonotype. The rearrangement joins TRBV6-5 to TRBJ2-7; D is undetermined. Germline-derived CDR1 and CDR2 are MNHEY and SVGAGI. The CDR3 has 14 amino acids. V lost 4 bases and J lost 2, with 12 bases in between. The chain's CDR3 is CASSWPERPYEQYF. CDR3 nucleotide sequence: TGTGCCAGCAGTTGGCCAGAGAGGCCCTACGAGCAGTACTTC.

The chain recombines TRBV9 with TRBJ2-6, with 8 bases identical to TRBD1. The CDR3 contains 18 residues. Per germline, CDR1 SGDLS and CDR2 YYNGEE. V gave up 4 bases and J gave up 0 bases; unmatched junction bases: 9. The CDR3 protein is CASSSGQGIHSGANVLTF. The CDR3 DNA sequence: TGTGCCAGCAGCTCCGGACAGGGCATACACTCTGGGGCCAACGTCCTGACTTTC.

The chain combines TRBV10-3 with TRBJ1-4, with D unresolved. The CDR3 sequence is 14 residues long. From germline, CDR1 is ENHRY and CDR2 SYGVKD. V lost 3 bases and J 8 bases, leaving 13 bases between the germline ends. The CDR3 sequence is CAISDNGSREKLFF. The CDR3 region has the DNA TGTGCCATCAGTGATAACGGGTCTCGAGAAAAACTGTTTTTT.

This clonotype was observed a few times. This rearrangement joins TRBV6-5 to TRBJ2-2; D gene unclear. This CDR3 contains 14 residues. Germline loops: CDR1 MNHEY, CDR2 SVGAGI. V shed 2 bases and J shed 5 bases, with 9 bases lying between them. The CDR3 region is CASSYPGETGELFF. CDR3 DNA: TGTGCCAGCAGTTACCCTGGGGAAACCGGGGAGCTGTTTTTT.

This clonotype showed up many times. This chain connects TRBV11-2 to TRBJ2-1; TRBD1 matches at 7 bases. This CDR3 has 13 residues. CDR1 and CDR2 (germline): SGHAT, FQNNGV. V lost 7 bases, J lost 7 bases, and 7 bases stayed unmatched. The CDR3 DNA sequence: TGTGCCAGCACCCAGTTCAGGGGGAATGAGCAGTTCTTC. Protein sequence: CASTQFRGNEQFF.